This is a list of T cell receptor beta chains from one sample in a study of CD8+CD57+ T cells in acquired aplastic anemia. TCRdb used MiXCR to reprocess the reads, holding one entry per CDR3 protein. The sample carries 190,000 or so distinct CDR3 sequences, 61% recorded once. Sequencing was done on a sample of sorted CD4+, CD8+, or CD8+CD57+ T cells (not recorded which) from PBMCs. These receptors all come from a human donor in good health. Both conserved end residues are part of each CDR3. The D gene is left open where the match is weak. Size values are once, few and many counts, or a class for expanded clones, and some rows have none.

cdr3_aa cdr3_nt j_call clone_size d_call v_call
CASSRVAGVKETQYF TGCGCCAGCAGCCGCGTAGCGGGAGTAAAGGAGACCCAGTACTTC TRBJ2-5 once TRBD2 TRBV11-2
CASSSQTENTEAFF TGTGCCAGCAGCTCCCAGACGGAGAACACTGAAGCTTTCTTT TRBJ1-1 - - TRBV7-6
CASSPPAGARDGQYF TGTGCCAGCAGCCCCCCGGCGGGGGCGCGAGACGGGCAGTACTTC TRBJ2-7 - - TRBV9
CAGSRFQGSTAYGYTF TGTGCCGGCAGTCGATTTCAAGGGAGTACAGCTTACGGCTACACCTTC TRBJ1-2 - - TRBV2
CASRTRYDKTDTQYF TGTGCCAGCAGAACCCGATATGATAAGACAGATACGCAGTATTTT TRBJ2-3 - - TRBV12-3/TRBV12-4
CASSLIPNNEQFF TGTGCCAGCAGTTTAATTCCAAACAATGAGCAGTTCTTC TRBJ2-1 - - TRBV12-3/TRBV12-4
CASSLIGTGEAFF TGTGCCAGCAGCTTAATTGGGACAGGTGAAGCTTTCTTT TRBJ1-1 - TRBD1 TRBV7-3
CASSDRPEAGELFF TGTGCCAGCAGTGACCGCCCTGAGGCCGGGGAGCTGTTTTTT TRBJ2-2 many - TRBV6-4
CASSMSRNYGYTF TGTGCCAGTAGTATGTCTCGGAACTATGGCTACACCTTC TRBJ1-2 few - TRBV19
CASSEPGTSKISYNSPLHF TGTGCCAGCAGTGAACCGGGGACCTCGAAGATCTCCTATAATTCACCCCTCCACTTT TRBJ1-6 many - TRBV6-4
CASSLPKGSNEQFF TGTGCCAGCAGCTTGCCCAAAGGGAGCAATGAGCAGTTCTTC TRBJ2-1 - - TRBV5-4
CASSIDPWPSDEKLFF TGTGCCAGTAGTATAGATCCATGGCCATCTGACGAAAAACTGTTTTTT TRBJ1-4 - - TRBV19
CASSLLSGGAREQYF TGTGCCAGCAGCTTACTAAGCGGGGGGGCGCGCGAGCAGTACTTC TRBJ2-7 - TRBD2 TRBV7-8
CASSIGNRLNTEAFF TGTGCCAGTAGTATAGGGAACAGACTGAACACTGAAGCTTTCTTT TRBJ1-1 - - TRBV19
CSARDLTSGEEETQYF TGCAGTGCTAGAGATCTTACTAGCGGGGAGGAAGAGACCCAGTACTTC TRBJ2-5 - TRBD2 TRBV20-1
CSAGTAAYEQYF TGCAGCGCCGGGACTGCGGCCTACGAGCAGTACTTC TRBJ2-7 - - TRBV29-1
CASSLSGTTYEQYF TGTGCCAGCAGCTTAAGCGGGACAACCTACGAGCAGTACTTC TRBJ2-7 few - TRBV5-6
CASSLSGGIEQFF TGTGCCAGCAGCTTATCCGGGGGAATTGAGCAGTTCTTC TRBJ2-1 - - TRBV11-2
CASSSSQVNTEAFF TGTGCCAGCAGCTCATCACAGGTAAACACTGAAGCTTTCTTT TRBJ1-1 many - TRBV13
CSVRTGTTEKLFF TGCAGCGTTCGGACAGGGACGACTGAAAAACTGTTTTTT TRBJ1-4 - TRBD1 TRBV29-1
CANRTGPSSYNEQFF TGCGCCAACCGGACAGGCCCTAGCTCCTACAATGAGCAGTTCTTC TRBJ2-1 - TRBD1 TRBV5-1
CASTATRRAGGDTIYF TGTGCCAGTACAGCAACGCGCAGGGCAGGAGGAGACACCATATATTTT TRBJ1-3 - - TRBV19
CATSDRTSTDEQFF TGTGCCACCAGTGATCGGACTAGTACTGATGAGCAGTTCTTC TRBJ2-1 once TRBD2 TRBV24-1
CASKDRVGSPLHF TGTGCCAGTAAGGACAGGGTTGGCTCACCCCTCCACTTT TRBJ1-6 - TRBD1 TRBV19
CSASTGYEQYF TGCAGTGCTTCTACAGGGTACGAGCAGTACTTC TRBJ2-7 many - TRBV20-1